This TCR beta chain was observed in a study of PD-1 blockade in classical Hodgkin lymphoma. Whole-study findings and limits: Prior therapy or disease activity may underlie the repertoire differences, whose causes remain undefined. Prior to therapy, complete responders displayed diversity much like that of newly diagnosed patients. There was a significant rise in CD4+ TCR diversity by C4D1, with no such rise for CD8+. Any patient who commenced nivolumab under 1 year after ASCT was excluded.

Only in-frame clones appear in the TCRdb table, and some are missing; sequencing was by immunoSEQ multiplex PCR. The table has 20,000 to 25,000 clones, about 70% seen once; the top ten hold approximately 3.6%. To note about this clone: The antigen is unknown.

V was cut by 6 bases and J by 3 bases, with 11 bases left in between. The CDR3 is 14 residues long. The germline V gene encodes CDR1 WSHSY and CDR2 SAAADI. Each and every patient relapsed after autologous stem cell transplantation, and patients got differing brentuximab vedotin exposure. This sequence joins TRBV10-2 and TRBJ2-2, with a tentative D call TRBD2 (5 bases). Material: peripheral blood mononuclear cells (PBMCs), obtained at baseline. This sequence was found in a human donor with classical Hodgkin lymphoma. Here the CDR3 reads CASSLDSYTGELFF. CDR3 sequence (DNA): TGCGCCAGCAGCCTGGACTCTTACACCGGGGAGCTGTTTTTT.